This TCR beta chain came from a study of CXCR3-negative and CXCR3-positive naive CD8 T cells. Study details: TRB reads totalled about 140 million, about 1.5 +/- 0.3 million per library. General study results and limits: Unlike memory cells, which differed, naive CXCR3-negative and CXCR3-positive cells had similar TRBV-TRBJ usage. Greater hydrophobicity was found in TRB CDR3s of CXCR3-positive naive cells than of CXCR3-negative naive cells.

cDNA libraries for TRB were generated by 5' RACE incorporating UMI labels. Using the 5' RACE reads, TCRdb records one entry per CDR3 protein without DNA. This listing includes about 120,000 distinct CDR3 sequences. A remark on this clonotype: The antigen remains unidentified.

This CDR3 has 15 amino acids. CDR1 and CDR2 (germline): DFQATT, SNEGSKA (reference sequence). The TCR sequence derives from a human donor in good health. Some clones in this sample may be carry-over from other donors' samples. The chain joins TRBV20-1 to TRBJ2-1; as DNA is missing, the TRBD2 call by TCRdb cannot be tested. Sequences were obtained from naive CXCR3+ CD8+ T cells from blood. Subset given: CD45RO-CCR7+CD27+CD95- naive CD8+ T cells expressing CXCR3 (TNR3+). CDR3 sequence: CSARGVAGRYNEQFF.